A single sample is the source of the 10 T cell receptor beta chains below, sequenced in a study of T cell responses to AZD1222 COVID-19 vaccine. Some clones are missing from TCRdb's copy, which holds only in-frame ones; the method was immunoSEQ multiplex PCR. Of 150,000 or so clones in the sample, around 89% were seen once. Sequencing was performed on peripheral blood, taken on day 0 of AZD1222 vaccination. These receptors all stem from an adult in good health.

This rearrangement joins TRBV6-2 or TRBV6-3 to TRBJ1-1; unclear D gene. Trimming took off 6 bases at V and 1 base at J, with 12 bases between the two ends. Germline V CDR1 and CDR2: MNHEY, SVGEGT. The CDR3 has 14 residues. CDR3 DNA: TGTGCCAGCAGCTCCCAATATCGGAACACTGAAGCTTTCTTT. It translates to CASSSQYRNTEAFF.

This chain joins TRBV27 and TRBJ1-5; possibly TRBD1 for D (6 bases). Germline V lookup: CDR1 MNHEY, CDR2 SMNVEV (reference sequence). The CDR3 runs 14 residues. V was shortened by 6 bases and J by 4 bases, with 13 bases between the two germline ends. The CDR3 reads CASSFSRGNQPQHF. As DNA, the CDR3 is TGTGCCAGCAGCTTTAGCAGGGGAAATCAGCCCCAGCATTTT.

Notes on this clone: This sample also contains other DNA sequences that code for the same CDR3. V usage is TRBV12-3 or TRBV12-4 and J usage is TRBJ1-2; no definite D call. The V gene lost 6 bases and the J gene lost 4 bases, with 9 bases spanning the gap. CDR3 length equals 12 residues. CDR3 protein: CASRTGGYGYTF. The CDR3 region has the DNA TGTGCCAGCAGGACCGGAGGCTATGGCTACACCTTC.

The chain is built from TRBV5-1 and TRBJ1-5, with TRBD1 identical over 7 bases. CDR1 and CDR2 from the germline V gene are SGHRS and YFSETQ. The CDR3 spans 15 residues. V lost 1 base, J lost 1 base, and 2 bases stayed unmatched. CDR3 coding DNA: TGCGCCAGCAGCTTGACGGGACAGAGCAATCAGCCCCAGCATTTT. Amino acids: CASSLTGQSNQPQHF.

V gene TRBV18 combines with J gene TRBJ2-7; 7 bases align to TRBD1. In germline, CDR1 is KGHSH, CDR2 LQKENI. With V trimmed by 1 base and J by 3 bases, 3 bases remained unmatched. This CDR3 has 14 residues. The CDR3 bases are TGTGCCAGCTCACCACGGGGACAGAGCTACGAGCAGTACTTC. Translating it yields CASSPRGQSYEQYF.

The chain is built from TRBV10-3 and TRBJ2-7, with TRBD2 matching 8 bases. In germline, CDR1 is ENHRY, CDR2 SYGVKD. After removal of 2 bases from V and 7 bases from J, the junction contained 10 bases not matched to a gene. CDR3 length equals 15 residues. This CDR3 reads CAISETSGRRGEQYF. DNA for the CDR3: TGTGCCATCAGTGAGACTAGCGGAAGAAGGGGTGAGCAGTACTTC.

The CDR3 reads CASSQAQGPPHF. CDR3 bases: TGTGCCAGCAGCCAAGCTCAGGGGCCTCCCCACTTT. This chain connects TRBV3-1 (or the pseudogene TRBV3-2) to TRBJ1-6; tentatively, D is TRBD1 (6 bases). Trimming shortened V by 1 base and J by 18 bases, and 13 bases separated the two germline ends. The CDR3 contains 12 residues. CDR1 and CDR2 (germline): LGHDT, YNNKEL (reference sequence).

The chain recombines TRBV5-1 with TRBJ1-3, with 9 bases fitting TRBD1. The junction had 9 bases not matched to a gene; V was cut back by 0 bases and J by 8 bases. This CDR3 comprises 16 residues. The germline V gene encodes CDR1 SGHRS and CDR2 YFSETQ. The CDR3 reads CASSLDGGQGGYTIYF. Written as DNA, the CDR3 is TGCGCCAGCAGCTTGGACGGGGGACAGGGAGGATACACCATATATTTT.

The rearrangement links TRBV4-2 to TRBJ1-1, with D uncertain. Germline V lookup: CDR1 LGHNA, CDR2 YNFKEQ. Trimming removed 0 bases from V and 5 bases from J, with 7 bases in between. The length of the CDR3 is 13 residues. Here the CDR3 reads CASSQDTGTEAFF. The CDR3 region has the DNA TGTGCCAGCAGCCAAGACACGGGGACTGAAGCTTTCTTT.

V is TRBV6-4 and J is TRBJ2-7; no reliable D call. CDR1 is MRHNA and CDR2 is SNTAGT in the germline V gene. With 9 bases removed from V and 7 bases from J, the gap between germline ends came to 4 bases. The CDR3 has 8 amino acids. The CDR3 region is CASKEQYF. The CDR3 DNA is TGTGCCAGTAAGGAGCAGTACTTC.